The sequence of this T cell receptor (beta chain) was determined in a study of control samples from healthy donors and cancer patients. The assay was immunoSEQ multiplex PCR, and TCRdb's table has in-frame clones only and misses some. The table lists approximately 93,000 clones, 70% to 90% of them singletons, with about 8.6% in the top ten. The V and J ends lost 3 bases and 1 base respectively, with 11 bases between them. Germline V gene lookup returns CDR1 SGHVS and CDR2 FQNEAQ. The CDR3 has 15 amino acids. This receptor was obtained from a woman between 45 and 60 years old with colorectal cancer. The J gene is TRBJ2-3, the V gene TRBV7-8; D is unclear. Sequenced input: PBMCs. This CDR3 reads CASSFRIRGTDTQYF. The DNA of the CDR3 is TGTGCCAGCAGCTTCAGGATAAGAGGCACAGATACGCAGTATTTT.